These 31 T cell receptor beta chains were all obtained from the same sample, sequenced in a study of blood T cell repertoires in COVID-19. Only in-frame clones appear in the TCRdb table, and some are missing; sequencing was by immunoSEQ multiplex PCR. The sample records some 170,000 clones, 85% being singletons. The source material was peripheral blood. These receptors were obtained from a woman aged 55-69 years with acute or convalescent COVID-19.

The count of this clone is one. The gene calls are TRBV28 and TRBJ2-2; TRBD1 matches 8 bases. V gave up 6 bases and J gave up 3 bases; unmatched junction bases: 6. CDR1 and CDR2 (germline): MDHEN, SYDVKM. The CDR3 contains 15 residues. The CDR3 DNA is TGTGCCAGCAGCAGTGCGGGACAGGACACCGGGGAGCTGTTTTTT. It yields the protein CASSSAGQDTGELFF.

The chain links TRBV6-1 to TRBJ2-7, with TRBD2 matching 15 bases. CDR3 length: 15 amino acids. The trim removed 3 bases at V and 7 bases at J, leaving 4 bases unmatched. Germline CDR1 and CDR2: MNHNS and SASEGT. The chain's CDR3 is CASSDSGTSGREQYF. The DNA for the CDR3 is TGTGCCAGCAGTGATTCCGGGACTAGCGGGAGGGAGCAGTACTTC.

The chain joins TRBV19 to TRBJ2-2; tentatively, D is TRBD2 (5 bases). V gave up 5 bases and J gave up 4 bases, with 14 bases separating them. This CDR3 contains 15 residues. Germline V gene data show CDR1 as LNHDA and CDR2 as SQIVND (reference sequence). This chain's CDR3 is CASSPRDRGTGELFF. CDR3 DNA sequence: TGTGCCAGTAGTCCCCGAGACCGGGGCACCGGGGAGCTGTTTTTT.

The sample holds one count of this clone. V gene TRBV5-1 combines with J gene TRBJ2-1; 7 bases agree with TRBD2. The CDR3 contains 19 residues. V shed 4 bases, J shed 0 bases, and the junction held 16 bases outside the gene matches. CDR1 and CDR2 from the germline V gene are SGHRS and YFSETQ. The CDR3 coding sequence is TGCGCCAGCAGCGTGGGACTAACTGCACTCCGGAGCTCCTACAATGAGCAGTTCTTC. Protein sequence: CASSVGLTALRSSYNEQFF.

This chain joins TRBV5-5 and TRBJ1-5; D remains ambiguous. The V and J ends lost 0 bases and 4 bases respectively, with 11 bases between them. Germline CDR1 is SGHKS and CDR2 is YYEKEE (reference sequence). This CDR3 has 15 amino acids. The CDR3 nucleotides read TGTGCCAGCAGCTTGGACCCCTCGGGGAATCAGCCCCAGCATTTT. Protein: CASSLDPSGNQPQHF.

The chain has TRBV5-4 and TRBJ2-3; no clear D. Per the germline V gene, CDR1 is SGHNT and CDR2 is YYREEE (reference sequence). V lost 3 bases, J lost 4 bases, and 9 bases lay in between. CDR3 length equals 13 residues. The CDR3 protein is CASSSELADTQYF. In DNA, the CDR3 is TGTGCCAGCAGCTCCGAACTTGCAGATACGCAGTATTTT. The full variable domain, rest sourced from reference TRBV5-4 and TRBJ2-3, is ETGVTQSPTHLIKTRGQQVTLRCSSQSGHNTVSWYQQALGQGPQFIFQYYREEENGRGNFPPRFSGLQFPNYSSELNVNALELDDSALYLCASSSELADTQYFGPGTRLTVL.

This clone was seen a single time. Other DNA sequences from this sample encode an identical CDR3 as well. The rearrangement links TRBV12-3 or TRBV12-4 to TRBJ2-1; no reliable D call. This CDR3 comprises 11 residues. With 1 base removed from V and 9 bases from J, the gap between germline ends came to 4 bases. CDR3 coding DNA: TGTGCCAGCAGTTTAGGCGGTGAGCAGTTCTTC. Protein product: CASSLGGEQFF.

With respect to this clone: The same CDR3 also results from other DNA sequences found in this sample. V usage is TRBV2 and J usage is TRBJ1-2; 10 positions agree with TRBD1. CDR1 is SNHLY, CDR2 FYNNEI, per germline. V lost 8 bases to trimming and J lost 2 bases; unmatched junction nucleotides: 5. The CDR3 has 14 residues. The CDR3 region has the DNA TGTGCCAGCTCCCCGGGACAGGGGAACTATGGCTACACCTTC. This codes for CASSPGQGNYGYTF.

This clone has just one count. The V and J genes are TRBV24-1 and TRBJ2-1, with 7 bases identical to TRBD2. CDR3 size: 14 residues. With 4 bases clipped from V and 7 bases from J, the junction kept 6 bases outside the gene matches. The germline V gene has CDR1 KGHDR and CDR2 SFDVKD. CDR3 sequence (DNA): TGTGCCACCAGTGAAGGGGACTACGGAAATGAGCAGTTCTTC. Its translation is CATSEGDYGNEQFF.

This clone was seen only once. This rearrangement joins TRBV5-1 to TRBJ2-7; the match to TRBD2 covers 7 bases. Trimming cost V 4 bases and J 3 bases; bases outside gene matches: 10. CDR3 length: 15 amino acids. The germline CDR1 and CDR2 sequences are SGHRS and YFSETQ. The CDR3: CASSPEPGRNYEQYF. The DNA of the CDR3 is TGCGCCAGCAGCCCTGAGCCCGGGAGGAACTACGAGCAGTACTTC.

The V gene is TRBV19, the J gene TRBJ1-5, with D hard to call. V lost 0 bases, J lost 2 bases, and 8 bases lay in between. The CDR3 contains 15 residues. Germline CDR1 is LNHDA and CDR2 is SQIVND (reference sequence). DNA of the CDR3: TGTGCCAGTAGTATAGATTGGCAACGCAATCAGCCCCAGCATTTT. Residues: CASSIDWQRNQPQHF.

The chain recombines TRBV7-6 with TRBJ2-2, with D possibly matching TRBD2 (6 bases). From germline, CDR1 is SGHVS and CDR2 FNYEAQ. V was shortened by 2 bases and J by 2 bases, with 15 bases between the two germline ends. The CDR3 is 17 residues long. The CDR3 spells CASSLHIGAGNTGELFF. In nucleotides, the CDR3 is TGTGCCAGCAGCTTACATATTGGAGCGGGTAACACCGGGGAGCTGTTTTTT. Full variable domain (rest looked up from reference TRBV7-6 and TRBJ2-2): GAGVSQSPRYKVTKRGQDVALRCDPISGHVSLYWYRQALGQGPEFLTYFNYEAQQDKSGLPNDRFSAERPEGSISTLTIQRTEQRDSAMYRCASSLHIGAGNTGELFFGEGSRLTVL.

This clone was picked up a small number of times. The CDR3 reads CASSGPGSGVFNEQFF. The CDR3 bases are TGTGCCAGCAGCGGGCCTGGTTCGGGAGTTTTCAATGAGCAGTTCTTC. V is TRBV7-9 and J is TRBJ2-1; D may be TRBD2 (6 bases). V lost 5 bases and J lost 6, with 20 bases in between. In germline, CDR1 is SEHNR, CDR2 FQNEAQ (reference sequence). This CDR3 has 16 residues.

The CDR3: CASSLGRQGSETQYF. DNA of the CDR3: TGTGCCAGCAGCTTGGGTCGACAGGGTAGCGAGACCCAGTACTTC. This chain uses TRBV5-4 with TRBJ2-5, with TRBD1 identical over 7 bases. Trimming took 0 bases from V and 5 from J; bases not matched to a gene: 7. The germline V gene has CDR1 SGHNT and CDR2 YYREEE (reference sequence). The CDR3 extends over 15 amino acids. The full variable domain, with the rest looked up from reference TRBV5-4 and TRBJ2-5, is ETGVTQSPTHLIKTRGQQVTLRCSSQSGHNTVSWYQQALGQGPQFIFQYYREEENGRGNFPPRFSGLQFPNYSSELNVNALELDDSALYLCASSLGRQGSETQYFGPGTRLLVL.

The V call is TRBV2, the J call TRBJ1-1; a possible D gene is TRBD1 (6 bases). The CDR3 has 15 amino acids. Germline V lookup: CDR1 SNHLY, CDR2 FYNNEI. The CDR3 bases are TGTGCGAGCGATGATATGGGGGGGGCAGTCACTGAAGCTTTCTTT. Residues: CASDDMGGAVTEAFF.

The genes are TRBV18 and TRBJ1-4; weak D call: TRBD1 (6 bases). V was trimmed by 3 bases and J by 3 bases, leaving 14 bases between them. The V gene's germline CDR1 is KGHSH and CDR2 LQKENI. The CDR3 runs to 16 residues. In nucleotides, the CDR3 is TGTGCCAGCTCACCTTCCCCGACAGGCGCTAATGAAAAACTGTTTTTT. It yields the protein CASSPSPTGANEKLFF.

V gene TRBV3-1 (or the pseudogene TRBV3-2) combines with J gene TRBJ1-3; tentative D call: TRBD1 (5 bases). Trimming left V 1 base short and J 2 bases short, with 15 bases between. CDR1 LGHDT and CDR2 YNNKEL come from the germline V gene (reference sequence). The CDR3 is 17 residues long. CDR3 coding DNA: TGTGCCAGCAGCCAAGCCCGGATCGGGGGGGCTGGAAACACCATATATTTT. Amino acids: CASSQARIGGAGNTIYF.

V gene TRBV2 combines with J gene TRBJ1-5; D is ambiguous. Germline V CDR1 and CDR2: SNHLY, FYNNEI. This CDR3 region has 14 residues. V dropped 8 bases and J dropped 1 base, with 12 bases sitting between them. CDR3 coding DNA: TGTGCCAGCCAGCGGCAGGTGAGCAATCAGCCCCAGCATTTT. It is translated as CASQRQVSNQPQHF.

The chain links TRBV29-1 to TRBJ2-7; 11 positions agree with TRBD2. With 4 bases clipped from V and 2 bases from J, the junction kept 16 bases outside the gene matches. The CDR3 has 18 residues. CDR1 is SQVTM and CDR2 is ANQGSEA in the germline V gene. The CDR3 DNA is TGCAGCGTTGCTGGGAGGGGGAAGAGACTAGCGGGACCCTACGAGCAGTACTTC. The encoded protein is CSVAGRGKRLAGPYEQYF.

The CDR3, as DNA: TGTGCCAGCACCCTCGGACTAGCGGGAGGGCATGAGCAGTTCTTC. Protein product: CASTLGLAGGHEQFF. The rearrangement links TRBV7-9 to TRBJ2-1; 15 bases match TRBD2. Unmatched junction bases numbered 6, after V lost 7 bases and J lost 8 bases. Germline assignment: CDR1 SEHNR and CDR2 FQNEAQ (reference sequence). The CDR3 has 15 residues.

The J gene is TRBJ2-7, the V gene TRBV30; TRBD2 matches at 7 bases. The germline V gene encodes CDR1 GTSNPN and CDR2 SVGIG (reference sequence). J gave up 3 bases and V 3 bases, and 2 bases lay outside the gene matches. There are 12 residues in the CDR3. As DNA, the CDR3 is TGTGCCTGGAGGCGCGGGAGCTACGAGCAGTACTTC. Protein product: CAWRRGSYEQYF. The whole variable domain, remainder taken from reference TRBV30 and TRBJ2-7, is SQTIHQWPATLVQPVGSPLSLECTVEGTSNPNLYWYRQAAGRGLQLLFYSVGIGQISSEVPQNLSASRPQDRQFILSSKKLLLSDSGFYLCAWRRGSYEQYFGPGTRLTVT.

J is TRBJ1-1 and V is TRBV6-1, with no clear D. The germline V gene has CDR1 MNHNS and CDR2 SASEGT. This CDR3 region has 16 residues. The V gene lost 0 bases and the J gene lost 4 bases, with 15 bases spanning the gap. The CDR3 DNA reads as TGTGCCAGCAGTGAAGCCGGGATTACGGGCGGCACTGAAGCTTTCTTT. Amino acid sequence: CASSEAGITGGTEAFF.

The chain combines TRBV30 with TRBJ1-1; D call uncertain. This CDR3 has 14 residues. Germline CDR1 is GTSNPN and CDR2 is SVGIG (reference sequence). V was shortened by 3 bases and J by 0 bases, with 11 bases between the two germline ends. The CDR3 loop reads CAWRDSRVNTEAFF. The CDR3 bases are TGTGCCTGGAGAGACTCGAGGGTGAACACTGAAGCTTTCTTT.

The V and J genes are TRBV6-5 and TRBJ1-4; D remains ambiguous. CDR1 is MNHEY, CDR2 SVGAGI, per germline. This CDR3 is 13 amino acids long. V was clipped by 7 bases and J by 8 bases, with 14 bases between them. The CDR3 sequence is CASTGFPGEKLFF. The CDR3 DNA is TGTGCCAGCACGGGGTTCCCGGGGGAAAAACTGTTTTTT.

The sample holds one count of this clone. This chain links TRBV11-1 with TRBJ2-5; 8 bases align to TRBD2. The CDR3 extends over 14 amino acids. V was clipped by 5 bases and J by 5 bases; unmatched bases: 7. Germline CDR1 SGHAT, CDR2 FQDESV (reference sequence). CDR3 sequence reads: CASSHRTGGETQYF. The CDR3 bases are TGTGCCAGCAGCCACCGAACGGGAGGGGAGACCCAGTACTTC.

This chain links TRBV27 with TRBJ2-3; D is possibly TRBD2 (6 bases). Trimming shortened V by 5 bases and J by 6 bases, and 9 bases separated the two germline ends. This CDR3 is built from 12 residues. Germline V CDR1 and CDR2: MNHEY, SMNVEV (reference sequence). The CDR3 region has the DNA TGTGCCAGCAGTCCCGGAGGGGATACGCAGTATTTT. This sequence encodes CASSPGGDTQYF.

About this clone itself: Other DNA sequences of this sample code for an identical CDR3. The chain carries TRBV27 and TRBJ1-1, with unresolved D. CDR1 and CDR2 (germline): MNHEY, SMNVEV (reference sequence). The germline V and J ends were trimmed by 1 base and 2 bases, with 5 bases remaining between them. The length of the CDR3 is 13 residues. The CDR3 loop reads CASSLFRNTEAFF. The CDR3 DNA reads as TGTGCCAGCAGTTTATTTAGAAACACTGAAGCTTTCTTT.

The chain carries TRBV7-3 and TRBJ1-2, with 10 bases matching TRBD1. Germline V gene data show CDR1 as SGHTA and CDR2 as FQGTGA. The CDR3 extends over 13 amino acids. Trimming at V came to 5 bases and at J to 8 bases, leaving 5 bases not matched to a gene. CDR3: CASSHGTGEGYTF. The CDR3 DNA sequence: TGTGCCAGCAGCCACGGGACAGGGGAAGGCTACACCTTC. The full variable domain, in which reference TRBV7-3 and TRBJ1-2 provide the parts outside the CDR3, is GAGVSQTPSNKVTEKGKYVELRCDPISGHTALYWYRQSLGQGPEFLIYFQGTGAADDSGLPNDRFFAVRPEGSVSTLKIQRTERGDSAVYLCASSHGTGEGYTFGSGTRLTVV.

The rearrangement uses TRBV19 and TRBJ2-1; TRBD2 matches at 10 bases. CDR1 and CDR2 from the germline V gene are LNHDA and SQIVND (reference sequence). The CDR3 runs to 12 residues. V lost 5 bases, J lost 10 bases, and 2 bases stayed unmatched. CDR3 in DNA: TGTGCCAGTAGTTCGGGACTAGCGGAGCAGTTCTTC. It translates to CASSSGLAEQFF.

This clone appeared a single time. The V gene is TRBV19, the J gene TRBJ2-5; 7 bases map to TRBD2. Per the germline V gene, CDR1 is LNHDA and CDR2 is SQIVND (reference sequence). The CDR3 sequence is 13 residues long. Germline trimming cut 8 bases from V and 7 bases from J; bases unmatched to any gene: 10. The CDR3 region has the DNA TGTGCCAGTGCCCGGGGGGTTGGAGCGACCCAGTACTTC. Amino acid sequence: CASARGVGATQYF.

In its sample, this clone was seen once. V gene TRBV29-1 combines with J gene TRBJ1-1; TRBD1 agrees at 9 bases. V lost 6 bases and J lost 7; bases outside the gene matches: 6. Germline V lookup: CDR1 SQVTM, CDR2 ANQGSEA. The CDR3 has 12 amino acids. The CDR3 reads CSVGRQGVEAFF. The CDR3 bases are TGCAGCGTCGGTAGACAGGGGGTTGAAGCTTTCTTT.